This T cell receptor beta chain comes out of a study of blood T cell repertoires in COVID-19. The wider study: Samples representing acute and convalescent COVID-19 were sourced from the United States, Italy and Spain. The cDNA or gDNA used as material had been derived from T cells, B-cell-depleted T cells, or PBMCs.

Methods used by the authors: Researchers report that nucleated cell counts were estimated from reference gene primer amplification. Clones were sequenced by immunoSEQ multiplex PCR, and TCRdb holds only the in-frame ones, with some missing. That table is the source of V, J and clone size, and D and trimming were worked out from the DNA. The data contain more than 100,000 clones, about two thirds of them singletons. Worth noting for this clone: Sequence at one end of the junction differs from germline and may be a read error.

The CDR3 runs 14 residues. The germline CDR1 and CDR2 sequences are SQVTM and ANQGSEA. This chain joins TRBV29-1 and TRBJ2-6, with TRBD1 matching 10 bases. The sequencing input was peripheral blood. This clonotype originated in a human donor with acute or convalescent COVID-19. The donor label of this sample is uncertain. CDR3: CSVGTGGGPNVLTF. In DNA, the CDR3 is TGCAGCGTTGGGACAGGGGGTGGGCCCAACGTCCTGACTTTC.